A single sample gave rise to the 4 T cell receptor beta chains below, sequenced in a study of early T cells in non-severe SARS-CoV-2 infection. MiXCR, run by TCRdb on the 5' RACE reads, gives a single entry per CDR3 protein. The sample gives about 33,000 distinct CDR3 sequences, 4.7% of which show up once; around 8% is in the top ten. Sequenced input: whole blood. Receptor source: an adult who was a healthcare worker with PCR-confirmed SARS-CoV-2 infection or an uninfected control (not recorded which).

This clonotype was observed at least ten times. The V call is TRBV6-7, the J call TRBJ2-5; a weak D match, TRBD1 (5 bases). TRBV6-7 qualifies as an ORF whose function is uncertain. V lost 5 bases and J 3 bases, leaving 19 bases between the germline ends. The CDR3 totals 16 residues. CDR3 in DNA: TGTGCCAGCAGTCACGACCGACGTGAAGGGGAAGAGACCCAGTACTTC. Amino acids: CASSHDRREGEETQYF.

In its sample, this clonotype was seen many times. The chain couples TRBV5-1 to TRBJ1-2; 12 bases map to TRBD1. Germline V gene data show CDR1 as SGHRS and CDR2 as YFSETQ. After removal of 1 base from V and 5 bases from J, the junction contained 12 bases not matched to a gene. CDR3 length equals 18 residues. The CDR3 nucleotides read TGCGCCAGCAGCTTGCAGGGACAGGGGGCCTCCACTTCTTATGGCTACACCTTC. It translates to CASSLQGQGASTSYGYTF.

This clonotype turned up a few times. The CDR3 bases are TGTGCCAGCAGCCCCGGGAGGAGTGGCTACACCTTC. Protein product: CASSPGRSGYTF. V gene TRBV7-6 combines with J gene TRBJ1-2; D gene unclear. This CDR3 is built from 12 residues. Germline values: CDR1 SGHVS, CDR2 FNYEAQ. V shed 5 bases and J shed 7 bases, with 11 bases lying between them.

This chain joins TRBV20-1 and TRBJ1-4; TRBD1 might be the D (5 bases). The germline V and J ends were trimmed by 2 bases and 2 bases, with 15 bases remaining between them. Per the germline V gene, CDR1 is DFQATT and CDR2 is SNEGSKA (reference sequence). This CDR3 has 16 amino acids. This CDR3 reads CSARFLRAGTNEKLFF. The CDR3 DNA follows: TGCAGTGCTAGATTCCTCAGGGCTGGGACTAATGAAAAACTGTTTTTT.